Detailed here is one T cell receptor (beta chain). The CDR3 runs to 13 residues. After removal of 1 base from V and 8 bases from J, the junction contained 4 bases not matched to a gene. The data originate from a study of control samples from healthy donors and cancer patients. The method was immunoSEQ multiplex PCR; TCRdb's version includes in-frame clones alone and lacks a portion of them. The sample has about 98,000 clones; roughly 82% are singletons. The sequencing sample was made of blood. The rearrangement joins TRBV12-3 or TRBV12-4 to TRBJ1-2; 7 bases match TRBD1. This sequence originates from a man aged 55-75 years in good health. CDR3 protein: CASSLGSGGGYTF. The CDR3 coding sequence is TGTGCCAGCAGTTTAGGTTCAGGGGGAGGCTACACCTTC.